This T cell receptor (beta chain) is drawn from a study of CD8 T cell repertoires and HIV-1 epitope variants. At the level of the study: Each of Twenty-five Gag and Nef epitope peptides stimulated a separate culture. An uncultured baseline aliquot held 1M T cells.

About this clone: Antigen unknown.

Assay: immunoSEQ multiplex PCR; the TCRdb copy retains only in-frame clones and omits some. Found here are thousands of clones, roughly 60% of them singletons; the top ten hold approximately 46%. V lost 2 bases and J lost 0, with 23 bases in between. The CDR3 extends over 20 amino acids. CDR1 is SGHVS, CDR2 FNYEAQ, per germline. The gene calls are TRBV7-6 and TRBJ2-1; D might be TRBD2 (7 bases). What was sequenced was cultured CD8+ T cells derived from PBMCs. The sequence derives from a male donor with HIV. DNA of the CDR3: TGTGCCAGCAGCTTAAGTGGGGGCCTAGCGGACCTAAGCTCCTACAATGAGCAGTTCTTC. As protein: CASSLSGGLADLSSYNEQFF. The whole variable domain, filled in from reference TRBV7-6 and TRBJ2-1, reads GAGVSQSPRYKVTKRGQDVALRCDPISGHVSLYWYRQALGQGPEFLTYFNYEAQQDKSGLPNDRFSAERPEGSISTLTIQRTEQRDSAMYRCASSLSGGLADLSSYNEQFFGPGTRLTVL.